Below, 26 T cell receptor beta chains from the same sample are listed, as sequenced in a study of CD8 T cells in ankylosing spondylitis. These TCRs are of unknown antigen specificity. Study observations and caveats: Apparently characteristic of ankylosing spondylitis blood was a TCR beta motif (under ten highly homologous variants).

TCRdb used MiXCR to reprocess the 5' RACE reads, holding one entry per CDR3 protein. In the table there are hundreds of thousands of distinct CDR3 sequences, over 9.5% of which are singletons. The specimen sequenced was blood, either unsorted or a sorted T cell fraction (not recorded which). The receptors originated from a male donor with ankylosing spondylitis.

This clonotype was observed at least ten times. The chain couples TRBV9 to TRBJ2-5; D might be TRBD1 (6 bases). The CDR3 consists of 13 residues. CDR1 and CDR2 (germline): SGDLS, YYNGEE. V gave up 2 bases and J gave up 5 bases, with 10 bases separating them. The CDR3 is CASSVVGGETQYF. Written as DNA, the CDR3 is TGTGCCAGCAGCGTTGTAGGGGGTGAGACCCAGTACTTC.

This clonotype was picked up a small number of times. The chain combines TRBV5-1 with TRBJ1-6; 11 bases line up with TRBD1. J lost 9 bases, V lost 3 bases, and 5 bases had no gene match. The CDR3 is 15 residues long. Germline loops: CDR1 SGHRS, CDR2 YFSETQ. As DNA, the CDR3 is TGCGCCAGCAGCTATGGGACAGGGGGTAGTTCACCCCTCCACTTT. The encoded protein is CASSYGTGGSSPLHF.

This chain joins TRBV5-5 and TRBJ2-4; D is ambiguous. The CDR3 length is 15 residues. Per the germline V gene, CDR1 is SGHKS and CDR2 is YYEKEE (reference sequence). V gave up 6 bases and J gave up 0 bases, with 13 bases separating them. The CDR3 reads CASTSPGRAKNIQYF. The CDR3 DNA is TGTGCCAGCACCTCTCCCGGCCGAGCCAAAAACATTCAGTACTTC.

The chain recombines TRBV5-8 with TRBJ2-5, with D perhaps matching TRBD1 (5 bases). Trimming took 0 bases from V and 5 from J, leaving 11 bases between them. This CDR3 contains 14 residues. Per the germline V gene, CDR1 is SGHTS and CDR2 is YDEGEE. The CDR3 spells CASSLGQLGETQYF. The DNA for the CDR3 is TGTGCCAGCAGCTTGGGACAGCTTGGGGAGACCCAGTACTTC.

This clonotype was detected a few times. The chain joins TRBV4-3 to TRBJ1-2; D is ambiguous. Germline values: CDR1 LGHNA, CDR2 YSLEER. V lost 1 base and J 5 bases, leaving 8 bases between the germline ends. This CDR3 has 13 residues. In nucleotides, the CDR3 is TGCGCCAGCAGCCAAGGTGAAGGATATGGCTACACCTTC. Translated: CASSQGEGYGYTF.

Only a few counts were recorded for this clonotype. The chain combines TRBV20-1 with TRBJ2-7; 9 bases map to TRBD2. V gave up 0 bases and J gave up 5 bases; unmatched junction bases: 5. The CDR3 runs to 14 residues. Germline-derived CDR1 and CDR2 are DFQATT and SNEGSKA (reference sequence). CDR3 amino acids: CSARDGLAGNEQYF. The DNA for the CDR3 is TGCAGTGCTAGAGATGGGCTAGCGGGAAACGAGCAGTACTTC.

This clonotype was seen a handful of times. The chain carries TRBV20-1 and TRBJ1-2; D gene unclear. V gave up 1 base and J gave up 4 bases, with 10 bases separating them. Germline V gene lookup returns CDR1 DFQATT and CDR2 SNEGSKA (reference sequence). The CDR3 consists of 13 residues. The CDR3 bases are TGCAGTGCTAGAGGGTCCGAGGCCTATGGCTACACCTTC. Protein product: CSARGSEAYGYTF.

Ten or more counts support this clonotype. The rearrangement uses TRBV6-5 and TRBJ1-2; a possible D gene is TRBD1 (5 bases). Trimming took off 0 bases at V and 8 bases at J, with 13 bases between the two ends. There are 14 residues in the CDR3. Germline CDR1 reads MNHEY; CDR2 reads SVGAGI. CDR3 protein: CASSYSGGEDGYTF. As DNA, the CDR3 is TGTGCCAGCAGTTACTCGGGAGGGGAGGACGGCTACACCTTC.

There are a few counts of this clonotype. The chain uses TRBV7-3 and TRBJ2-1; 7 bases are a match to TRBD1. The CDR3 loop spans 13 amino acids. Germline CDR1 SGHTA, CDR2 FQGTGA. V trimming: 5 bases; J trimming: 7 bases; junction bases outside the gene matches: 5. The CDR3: CASSRQQGNEQFF. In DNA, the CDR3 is TGTGCCAGCAGCCGTCAACAGGGGAATGAGCAGTTCTTC.

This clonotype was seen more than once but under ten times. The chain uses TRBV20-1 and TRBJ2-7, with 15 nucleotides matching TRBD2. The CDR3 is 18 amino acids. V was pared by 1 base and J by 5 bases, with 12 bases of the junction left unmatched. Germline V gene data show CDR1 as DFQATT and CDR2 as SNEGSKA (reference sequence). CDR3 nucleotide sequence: TGCAGTGCTAGAGCCCCACATGGGACTAGCGGGGGGACCGACGAGCAGTACTTC. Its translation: CSARAPHGTSGGTDEQYF.

This CDR3 is CSAAGGADTEAFF. Written as DNA, the CDR3 is TGCAGTGCTGCAGGGGGCGCCGACACTGAAGCTTTCTTT. J is TRBJ1-1 and V is TRBV20-1; 8 nucleotides align to TRBD1. Trimming removed 5 bases from V and 3 bases from J; junction bases left unmatched: 5. The germline V gene encodes CDR1 DFQATT and CDR2 SNEGSKA (reference sequence). This CDR3 is built from 13 residues.

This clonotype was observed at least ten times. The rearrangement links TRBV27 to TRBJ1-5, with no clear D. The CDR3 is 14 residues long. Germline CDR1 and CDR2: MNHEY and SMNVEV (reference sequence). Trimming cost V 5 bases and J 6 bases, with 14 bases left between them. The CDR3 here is CASSIRPGTQPQHF. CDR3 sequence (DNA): TGTGCCAGCAGTATCCGACCAGGAACTCAGCCCCAGCATTTT.

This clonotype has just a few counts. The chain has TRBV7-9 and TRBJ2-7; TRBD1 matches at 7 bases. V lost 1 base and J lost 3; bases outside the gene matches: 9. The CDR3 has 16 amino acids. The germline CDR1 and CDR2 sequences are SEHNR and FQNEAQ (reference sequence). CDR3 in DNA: TGTGCCAGCAGCTTAGAGAAGGGGGCGGTGGTCTACGAGCAGTACTTC. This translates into CASSLEKGAVVYEQYF.

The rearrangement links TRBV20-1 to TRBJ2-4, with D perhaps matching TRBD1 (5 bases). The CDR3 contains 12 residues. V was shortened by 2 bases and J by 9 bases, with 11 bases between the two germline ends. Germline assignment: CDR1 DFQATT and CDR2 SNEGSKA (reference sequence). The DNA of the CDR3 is TGCAGTGCTAGAACAGTTGGGGCCATTCAGTACTTC. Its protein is CSARTVGAIQYF.

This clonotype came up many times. CDR3 protein: CSAGHVNTEAFF. The DNA for the CDR3 is TGCAGTGCTGGACACGTGAACACTGAAGCTTTCTTT. The chain links TRBV20-1 to TRBJ1-1; D perhaps matches TRBD1 (5 bases). The CDR3 extends over 12 amino acids. Per germline, CDR1 DFQATT and CDR2 SNEGSKA (reference sequence). The V end was cut by 5 bases, the J end by 0 bases, with 7 bases between.

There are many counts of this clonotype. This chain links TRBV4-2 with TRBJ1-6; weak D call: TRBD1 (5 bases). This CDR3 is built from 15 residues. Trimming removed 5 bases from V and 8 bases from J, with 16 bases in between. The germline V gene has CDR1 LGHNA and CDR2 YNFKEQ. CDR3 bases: TGTGCCAGCAGCTGGTACCGGGACGGAGATTCACCCCTCCACTTT. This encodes CASSWYRDGDSPLHF.

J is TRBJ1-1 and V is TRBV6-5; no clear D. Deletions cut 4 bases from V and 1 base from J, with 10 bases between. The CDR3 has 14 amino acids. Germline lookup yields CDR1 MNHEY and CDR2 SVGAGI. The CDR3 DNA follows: TGTGCCAGCAGTTTTTTTTCTGAGAACACTGAAGCTTTCTTT. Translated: CASSFFSENTEAFF.

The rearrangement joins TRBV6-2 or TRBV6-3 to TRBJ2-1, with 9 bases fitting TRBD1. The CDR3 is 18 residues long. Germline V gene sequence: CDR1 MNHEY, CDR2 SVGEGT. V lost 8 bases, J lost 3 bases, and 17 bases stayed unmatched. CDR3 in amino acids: CASSKWEAGTGNYNEQFF. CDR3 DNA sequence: TGTGCCAGCTCCAAATGGGAAGCCGGGACAGGGAACTACAATGAGCAGTTCTTC.

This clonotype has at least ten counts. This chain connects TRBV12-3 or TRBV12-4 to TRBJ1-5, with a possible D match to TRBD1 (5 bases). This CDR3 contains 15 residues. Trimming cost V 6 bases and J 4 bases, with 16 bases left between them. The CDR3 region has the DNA TGTGCCAGCAGACTATTTGGGACGGGGAATCAGCCCCAGCATTTT. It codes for CASRLFGTGNQPQHF.

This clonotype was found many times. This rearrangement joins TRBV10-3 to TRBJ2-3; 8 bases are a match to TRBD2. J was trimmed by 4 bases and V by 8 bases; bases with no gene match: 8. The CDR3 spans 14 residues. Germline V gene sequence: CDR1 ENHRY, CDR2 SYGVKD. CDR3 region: CAIQTSVLSDTQYF. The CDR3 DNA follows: TGTGCCATCCAGACTAGCGTTCTCTCAGATACGCAGTATTTT.

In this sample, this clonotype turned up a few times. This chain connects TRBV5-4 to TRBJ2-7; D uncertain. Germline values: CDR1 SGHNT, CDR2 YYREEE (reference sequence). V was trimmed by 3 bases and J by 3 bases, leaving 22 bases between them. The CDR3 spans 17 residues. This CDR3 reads CASSSYPIPGWGYEQYF. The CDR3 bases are TGTGCCAGCAGCTCGTATCCGATCCCGGGTTGGGGCTACGAGCAGTACTTC.

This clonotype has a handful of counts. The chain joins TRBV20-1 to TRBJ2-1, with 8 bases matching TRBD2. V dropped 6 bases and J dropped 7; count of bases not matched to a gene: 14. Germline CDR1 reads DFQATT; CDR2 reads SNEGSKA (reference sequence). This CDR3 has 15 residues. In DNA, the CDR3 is TGCAGTGCCTACCGTGTGGCGGGAGGAGCGAATGAGCAGTTCTTC. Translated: CSAYRVAGGANEQFF.

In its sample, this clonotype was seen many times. CDR3 nucleotide sequence: TGTGCCAGCAGCCAAGGGGGACAGCAAGAGACCCAGTACTTC. Encoded protein: CASSQGGQQETQYF. The V and J genes are TRBV4-2 and TRBJ2-5; 7 bases map to TRBD1. The J segment lost 2 bases and the V segment lost 1 base, leaving 1 base of the junction unmatched. The CDR3 is made up of 14 amino acids. Germline assignment: CDR1 LGHNA and CDR2 YNFKEQ.

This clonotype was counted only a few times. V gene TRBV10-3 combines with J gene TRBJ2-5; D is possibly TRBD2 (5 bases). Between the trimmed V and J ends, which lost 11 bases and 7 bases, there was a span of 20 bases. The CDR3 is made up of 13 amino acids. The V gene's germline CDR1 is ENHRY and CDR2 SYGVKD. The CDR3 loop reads CAHRDPTWGTQYF. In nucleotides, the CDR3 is TGTGCCCACCGGGATCCGACGTGGGGGACCCAGTACTTC.

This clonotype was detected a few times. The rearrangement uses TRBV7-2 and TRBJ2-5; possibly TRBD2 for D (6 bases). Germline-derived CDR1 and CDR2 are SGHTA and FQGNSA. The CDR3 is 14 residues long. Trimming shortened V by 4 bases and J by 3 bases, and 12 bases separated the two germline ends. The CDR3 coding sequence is TGTGCCAGCAGCTCGCGGGGATTCAAAGAGACCCAGTACTTC. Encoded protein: CASSSRGFKETQYF.

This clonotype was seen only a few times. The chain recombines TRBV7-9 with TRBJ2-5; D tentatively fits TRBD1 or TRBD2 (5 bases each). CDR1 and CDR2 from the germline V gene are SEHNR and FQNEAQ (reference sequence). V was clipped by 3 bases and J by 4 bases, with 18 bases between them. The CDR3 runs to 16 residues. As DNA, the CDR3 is TGTGCCAGCAGCTTGGGGGAACTCCCCAGAGGAGAGACCCAGTACTTC. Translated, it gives CASSLGELPRGETQYF.